These T cell receptor beta chains were read from a single sample in a study of CD8+ T cells in alopecia areata. The table came from immunoSEQ multiplex PCR; TCRdb's copy has only in-frame clones and leaves some out. The table shows 140,000 to 150,000 clones, with 80% to 90% occurring only once. The sample was CD8+ T cells sorted from blood, taken at week 0. The receptors derive from a human donor with alopecia areata. Each CDR3 is given with its conserved first and last residue. D genes are given only for firm matches. Rows give clone size only sometimes, using once, few, many, or a class for an expanded clone.

abundance,v_gene,d_gene,j_gene,CDR3aa,CDR3nt
-,TRBV5-1,-,TRBJ2-1,CASSLYGYTYNEQFF,TGCGCCAGCAGCTTGTACGGGTATACCTACAATGAGCAGTTCTTC
-,TRBV6-5,-,TRBJ2-3,CASSYTPSTDTQYF,TGTGCCAGCAGTTACACCCCTAGCACAGATACGCAGTATTTT
-,TRBV9,-,TRBJ1-2,CASSASQVRSYGYTF,TGTGCCAGCAGCGCCTCGCAAGTACGGAGTTATGGCTACACCTTC
medium-sized,TRBV6-4,TRBD2,TRBJ2-1,CASSDTSGSSYNEQFF,TGTGCCAGCAGTGACACTAGCGGGAGCTCCTACAATGAGCAGTTCTTC
once,TRBV29-1,-,TRBJ2-5,CSVEGRAWETQYF,TGCAGCGTAGAGGGACGGGCATGGGAGACCCAGTACTTC
-,TRBV9,-,TRBJ2-2,CASSLEEGPTGELFF,TGTGCCAGCAGCCTCGAGGAGGGGCCGACCGGGGAGCTGTTTTTT
-,TRBV10-3,-,TRBJ2-1,CALRASLSYNEQFF,TGTGCCTTGCGGGCCTCCCTCTCCTACAATGAGCAGTTCTTC
-,TRBV9,-,TRBJ2-6,CASSYSGARSGANVLTF,TGTGCCAGCAGCTATTCGGGAGCCCGCTCTGGGGCCAACGTCCTGACTTTC
-,TRBV4-1,-,TRBJ2-7,CASSQPQTGLDYEQYF,TGCGCCAGCAGCCAGCCACAGACGGGACTTGACTACGAGCAGTACTTC
-,TRBV11-2,-,TRBJ1-5,CASSLDWDQPQHF,TGTGCCAGCAGCTTAGACTGGGATCAGCCCCAGCATTTT
-,TRBV7-3,TRBD1,TRBJ2-3,CASSSSGQLDETDTQYF,TGTGCCAGCAGCTCGTCGGGACAGTTAGACGAGACAGATACGCAGTATTTT
-,TRBV28,-,TRBJ2-5,CASSPGTRHGETQYF,TGTGCCAGCAGTCCCGGGACTCGGCACGGTGAGACCCAGTACTTC
-,TRBV6-1,-,TRBJ2-7,CASSSLPPPYEQYF,TGTGCCAGCAGTTCCCTGCCACCGCCCTACGAGCAGTACTTC
-,TRBV27,TRBD1,TRBJ1-5,CASSSGGSNQPQHF,TGTGCCAGCAGTTCAGGGGGCAGCAATCAGCCCCAGCATTTT
once,TRBV4-1,-,TRBJ1-1,CASSQVAVRNTEAFF,TGCGCCAGCAGCCAAGTGGCCGTCCGAAACACTGAAGCTTTCTTT
once,TRBV9,TRBD2,TRBJ2-1,CASSASGGNEQFF,TGTGCCAGCAGCGCGAGCGGGGGGAATGAGCAGTTCTTC
-,TRBV7-9,-,TRBJ2-7,CASSLAQVTAYEQYF,TGTGCCAGCAGCTTAGCTCAGGTTACGGCCTACGAGCAGTACTTC
-,TRBV29-1,-,TRBJ1-1,CSVDFYTEAFF,TGCAGCGTTGATTTTTACACTGAAGCTTTCTTT
-,TRBV5-6,TRBD2,TRBJ2-1,CASRNRLAGGPNEQFF,TGTGCCAGCAGGAACCGGCTAGCGGGAGGGCCCAATGAGCAGTTCTTC
-,TRBV30,TRBD2,TRBJ2-3,CAWSTPPGTSGSTDTQYF,TGTGCCTGGAGTACTCCCCCCGGGACTAGCGGCAGCACAGATACGCAGTATTTT
-,TRBV4-1,-,TRBJ2-7,CASSQDAPAEISYEQYF,TGCGCCAGCAGCCAAGATGCCCCAGCGGAAATATCCTACGAGCAGTACTTC
-,TRBV7-9,-,TRBJ2-3,CASSLATYTDTQYF,TGTGCCAGCAGCTTAGCCACGTATACAGATACGCAGTATTTT
-,TRBV7-6,-,TRBJ2-6,CASSLASFSGANVLTF,TGTGCCAGCAGCTTAGCGTCGTTTTCTGGGGCCAACGTCCTGACTTTC
once,TRBV6-5,-,TRBJ2-7,CASSYSLEGYEQYF,TGTGCCAGCAGTTACTCGCTAGAGGGCTACGAGCAGTACTTC
-,TRBV19,-,TRBJ1-5,CASTRWGDSNQPQHF,TGTGCCAGTACCCGGTGGGGCGATAGCAATCAGCCCCAGCATTTT
-,TRBV27,TRBD1,TRBJ1-5,CASSSGQGVQPQHF,TGTGCCAGCAGTTCTGGACAGGGAGTTCAGCCCCAGCATTTT
-,TRBV9,-,TRBJ2-3,CASSVEGGSTDTQYF,TGTGCCAGCAGCGTAGAGGGCGGTAGCACAGATACGCAGTATTTT
-,TRBV7-2,TRBD2,TRBJ2-3,CASSDGTSGAKRDTQYF,TGTGCCAGCAGCGATGGGACTAGCGGGGCCAAGCGGGATACGCAGTATTTT
-,TRBV6-1,-,TRBJ1-5,CASSRRGSNQPQHF,TGTGCCAGCAGCCGCAGAGGGAGCAATCAGCCCCAGCATTTT
-,TRBV13,TRBD2,TRBJ2-5,CASSPRGAGAQETQYF,TGTGCCAGCAGCCCCCGAGGAGCGGGAGCACAAGAGACCCAGTACTTC
-,TRBV10-2,-,TRBJ2-7,CASSEGTHEQYF,TGCGCCAGCAGTGAGGGTACCCACGAGCAGTACTTC
-,TRBV4-1,-,TRBJ1-2,CASSGTGKMGTYGYTF,TGCGCCAGCAGTGGAACAGGGAAAATGGGCACCTATGGCTACACCTTC
-,TRBV27,-,TRBJ2-1,CASSLRQSYNEQFF,TGTGCCAGCAGTTTAAGACAGTCCTACAATGAGCAGTTCTTC
once,TRBV2,-,TRBJ2-1,CASIIRNEQFF,TGTGCCAGCATTATCCGCAATGAGCAGTTCTTC
-,TRBV7-9,TRBD2,TRBJ2-7,CASSPRLAGVSYEQYF,TGTGCCAGCAGCCCTAGACTAGCGGGAGTGAGCTACGAGCAGTACTTC
few,TRBV27,-,TRBJ2-1,CASSFHNEQFF,TGTGCCAGCAGTTTCCACAATGAGCAGTTCTTC
-,TRBV5-1,-,TRBJ2-7,CASSSPGQGNYEQYF,TGCGCCAGCAGCTCACCAGGCCAGGGAAACTACGAGCAGTACTTC